This T cell receptor (beta chain) appears in the sequencing data of a study of cytomegalovirus exposure and HLA in healthy donors. Study context: Genotyping showed 75% to 90% of a few hundred donors falling in the Caucasian-associated ancestry cluster.

V lost 8 bases and J lost 0, with 4 bases in between. This CDR3 region has 12 residues. Looked up from germline, CDR1 is SGHVS and CDR2 is FNYEAQ. 13 Jbeta primers and 60 Vbeta primers were used for the PCR. Profiling relied on immunoSEQ multiplex PCR, and the TCRdb table lists in-frame clones only, not all of them. This table has about 140,000 clones, about 79% appearing once. This TCR was recovered from a male donor in good health and CMV-seronegative. This rearrangement joins TRBV7-6 to TRBJ2-2; D ambiguous. Sequencing was done on a sample of PBMCs. The CDR3 DNA follows: TGTGCCAGCGGCCCGAACACCGGGGAGCTGTTTTTT. Amino acid sequence: CASGPNTGELFF.